Below, 10 T cell receptor beta chains from the same sample are listed, as sequenced in a study of blood T cell repertoires in COVID-19. The data were produced by immunoSEQ multiplex PCR, yet TCRdb's version contains in-frame clones alone and is incomplete. The table has about 310,000 clones, 80% to 90% seen once; the top ten hold 1%. Sequencing was done on a sample of peripheral blood. Source of these receptors: a man aged 50 or older with active or convalescent COVID-19.

The rearrangement joins TRBV7-2 to TRBJ1-1; 9 positions match TRBD1. CDR3 size: 14 residues. CDR1 SGHTA and CDR2 FQGNSA come from the germline V gene. V trimming: 5 bases; J trimming: 4 bases; junction bases outside the gene matches: 5. The CDR3 nucleotides read TGTGCCAGCAGCGTGACAGGGGGTTCCACTGAAGCTTTCTTT. As protein: CASSVTGGSTEAFF.

The J gene is TRBJ2-7, the V gene TRBV28; 9 positions match TRBD1. CDR1 and CDR2 (germline): MDHEN, SYDVKM. Trimming took 5 bases from V and 1 from J; bases not matched to a gene: 3. This CDR3 is 14 amino acids long. CDR3: CASSPGTGSYEQYF. In DNA form, the CDR3 reads TGTGCCAGCAGTCCCGGGACAGGGTCCTACGAGCAGTACTTC.

The CDR3 sequence: CAWSGTVSGNTIYF. The DNA for the CDR3 is TGTGCCTGGAGCGGGACAGTCTCTGGAAACACCATATATTTT. The chain combines TRBV30 with TRBJ1-3; TRBD1 agrees at 7 bases. Per the germline V gene, CDR1 is GTSNPN and CDR2 is SVGIG (reference sequence). The CDR3 is made up of 14 amino acids. Trimming cost V 3 bases and J 0 bases; bases outside gene matches: 2.

This chain joins TRBV30 and TRBJ1-5; 11 positions agree with TRBD1. The ends lost 3 bases at V and 5 bases at J; junction bases unmatched: 6. The V gene's germline CDR1 is GTSNPN and CDR2 SVGIG (reference sequence). The CDR3 is 15 amino acids. CDR3 nucleotide sequence: TGTGCCTGGAGCCGGGACAGGGGGGGGTATCAGCCCCAGCATTTT. It specifies CAWSRDRGGYQPQHF. Full variable domain (missing parts from reference TRBV30 and TRBJ1-5): SQTIHQWPATLVQPVGSPLSLECTVEGTSNPNLYWYRQAAGRGLQLLFYSVGIGQISSEVPQNLSASRPQDRQFILSSKKLLLSDSGFYLCAWSRDRGGYQPQHFGDGTRLSIL.

The chain carries TRBV3-1 (or the pseudogene TRBV3-2) and TRBJ1-1; D gene ambiguous. The CDR3 length is 12 residues. The V and J ends lost 4 bases and 1 base respectively, with 4 bases between them. Germline assignment: CDR1 LGHDT and CDR2 YNNKEL (reference sequence). The CDR3 spells CASSRRNTEAFF. CDR3 nucleotides: TGTGCCAGCAGCCGCAGGAACACTGAAGCTTTCTTT.

This chain connects TRBV14 to TRBJ1-5; D is unclear. Germline loops: CDR1 SGHDN, CDR2 FVKESK. Trimming removed 3 bases from V and 6 bases from J, with 9 bases in between. The length of the CDR3 is 13 residues. The CDR3 protein is CASSHDSSQPQHF. DNA for the CDR3: TGTGCCAGCAGCCACGACTCAAGTCAGCCCCAGCATTTT.

This clone has only one observation. V gene TRBV24-1 combines with J gene TRBJ1-5; TRBD1 agrees at 8 bases. This CDR3 has 16 residues. V trimming: 2 bases; J trimming: 1 base; junction bases outside the gene matches: 3. Germline CDR1 and CDR2: KGHDR and SFDVKD. The CDR3 reads CATSDSTGESNQPQHF. CDR3 coding DNA: TGTGCCACCAGTGATTCGACAGGGGAAAGCAATCAGCCCCAGCATTTT.

This clone occurred once. The rearrangement joins TRBV11-2 to TRBJ1-3; 7 bases match TRBD1. The V gene end was trimmed by 5 bases and the J gene end by 2 bases; junction bases not matched to a gene: 6. Germline V lookup: CDR1 SGHAT, CDR2 FQNNGV. The CDR3 spans 15 residues. In DNA form, the CDR3 reads TGTGCCAGCAGCCACAGGGGACTGGCTGGAAACACCATATATTTT. This encodes CASSHRGLAGNTIYF.

This rearrangement joins TRBV7-2 to TRBJ1-5; D is unresolved. Germline CDR1 is SGHTA and CDR2 is FQGNSA. The CDR3 sequence is 14 residues long. V was trimmed by 5 bases and J by 7 bases, leaving 15 bases between them. The DNA for the CDR3 is TGTGCCAGCAGCCCAAGCTCCGGGATCCAGCCCCAGCATTTT. It translates to CASSPSSGIQPQHF.

The chain carries TRBV2 and TRBJ1-2; tentative D call: TRBD1 (5 bases). Deletions cut 0 bases from V and 8 bases from J, with 16 bases between. Germline V CDR1 and CDR2: SNHLY, FYNNEI. The CDR3 has 15 amino acids. DNA of the CDR3: TGTGCCAGCAGTGAAGCGCTTCAGCAGGGAGGAGGCTACACCTTC. This encodes CASSEALQQGGGYTF.